A selection of T cell receptor beta chains follows, all from one sample in a study of response to subunit inactivated influenza vaccine. Each CDR3 protein is one row after TCRdb ran MiXCR on the RT-PCR reads. The sample has about 160,000 distinct CDR3 sequences, approximately 11% seen once. Sequenced here: non-naive T cells sorted from PBMCs, sampled roughly 47 days after vaccination. Every receptor here comes from a man aged 50 or older who received an inactivated influenza vaccine. CDR3s include the opening cysteine and the closing phenylalanine or tryptophan. D genes are given only for firm matches. Not every row has a clone size; where given, it reads once, few, many or a size class.

j_gene: TRBJ2-2
d_gene: -
abundance: few
v_gene: TRBV30
CDR3aa: CAWSTEDGYTGELFF
CDR3nt: TGTGCCTGGAGTACCGAGGACGGATACACCGGGGAGCTGTTTTTT

j_gene: TRBJ1-2
d_gene: TRBD1
abundance: many
v_gene: TRBV5-1
CDR3aa: CASSPGTAGYGYTF
CDR3nt: TGCGCCAGCAGCCCCGGGACAGCCGGCTATGGCTACACCTTC

j_gene: TRBJ2-1
d_gene: -
abundance: few
v_gene: TRBV2
CDR3aa: CASRAQGPLNEQFF
CDR3nt: TGTGCCAGCAGGGCCCAGGGACCTCTCAATGAGCAGTTCTTC

j_gene: TRBJ1-4
d_gene: TRBD1
abundance: few
v_gene: TRBV28
CDR3aa: CASSSVPGRQGFGEKLFF
CDR3nt: TGTGCCAGCAGTTCGGTTCCAGGCCGACAGGGGTTTGGTGAAAAACTGTTTTTT

j_gene: TRBJ2-7
d_gene: -
abundance: -
v_gene: TRBV7-2
CDR3aa: CASSPGRQSPYEQYF
CDR3nt: TGTGCCAGCAGCCCGGGACGCCAGTCCCCCTACGAGCAGTACTTC

j_gene: TRBJ2-3
d_gene: TRBD2
abundance: few
v_gene: TRBV3-1
CDR3aa: CASTSSGASADTQYF
CDR3nt: TGTGCCAGCACCTCTAGCGGGGCGAGCGCAGATACGCAGTATTTT

j_gene: TRBJ2-2
d_gene: -
abundance: few
v_gene: TRBV29-1
CDR3aa: CSYIGGANTGELFF
CDR3nt: TGCAGCTACATCGGAGGGGCGAACACCGGGGAGCTGTTTTTT

j_gene: TRBJ2-7
d_gene: TRBD2
abundance: -
v_gene: TRBV7-9
CDR3aa: CASSFGLTSGTYEQYF
CDR3nt: TGTGCCAGCAGCTTTGGTTTAACTAGCGGGACATACGAGCAGTACTTC

j_gene: TRBJ2-5
d_gene: -
abundance: many
v_gene: TRBV13
CDR3aa: CASSFGVSSGTQYF
CDR3nt: TGTGCCAGCAGCTTTGGCGTTTCTTCGGGGACCCAGTACTTC

j_gene: TRBJ2-1
d_gene: TRBD2
abundance: -
v_gene: TRBV9
CDR3aa: CASSVGLAGLANEQFF
CDR3nt: TGTGCCAGCAGCGTCGGACTAGCGGGTCTAGCAAATGAGCAGTTCTTC

j_gene: TRBJ2-3
d_gene: -
abundance: -
v_gene: TRBV20-1
CDR3aa: CSARDPKSTDTQYF
CDR3nt: TGCAGTGCTAGAGACCCCAAATCCACAGATACGCAGTATTTT

j_gene: TRBJ1-3
d_gene: -
abundance: many
v_gene: TRBV5-6
CDR3aa: CASSPVGGTNTIYF
CDR3nt: TGTGCCAGCAGCCCCGTTGGCGGGACAAACACCATATATTTT

j_gene: TRBJ2-2
d_gene: TRBD2
abundance: -
v_gene: TRBV4-3
CDR3aa: CASSQRGLNTGELFF
CDR3nt: TGCGCCAGCAGCCAGCGGGGGTTAAACACCGGGGAGCTGTTTTTT

j_gene: TRBJ2-5
d_gene: -
abundance: -
v_gene: TRBV28
CDR3aa: CASRSETQYF
CDR3nt: TGTGCCAGCAGATCAGAGACCCAGTACTTC

j_gene: TRBJ2-7
d_gene: -
abundance: -
v_gene: TRBV20-1
CDR3aa: CSARKDSPYEQYF
CDR3nt: TGCAGTGCTAGAAAGGACTCTCCCTACGAGCAGTACTTC

j_gene: TRBJ2-7
d_gene: -
abundance: few
v_gene: TRBV20-1
CDR3aa: CSFREWGGDEQYF
CDR3nt: TGCAGTTTTCGGGAGTGGGGCGGGGACGAGCAGTACTTC

j_gene: TRBJ1-2
d_gene: -
abundance: many
v_gene: TRBV28
CDR3aa: CASSGQSYGYTF
CDR3nt: TGTGCCAGCAGCGGACAGTCCTATGGCTACACCTTC

j_gene: TRBJ2-2
d_gene: -
abundance: many
v_gene: TRBV5-1
CDR3aa: CASSSPALVTGELFF
CDR3nt: TGCGCCAGCAGCTCCCCCGCGTTGGTCACCGGGGAGCTGTTTTTT

j_gene: TRBJ2-1
d_gene: -
abundance: few
v_gene: TRBV14
CDR3aa: CASSAGWVNEQFF
CDR3nt: TGTGCCAGCAGTGCAGGGTGGGTGAATGAGCAGTTCTTC

j_gene: TRBJ2-1
d_gene: TRBD2
abundance: few
v_gene: TRBV18
CDR3aa: CASSPPKREGYNEQFF
CDR3nt: TGTGCCAGCTCACCACCGAAGCGGGAGGGCTACAATGAGCAGTTCTTC

j_gene: TRBJ2-1
d_gene: -
abundance: few
v_gene: TRBV7-9
CDR3aa: CASGGRNNEQFF
CDR3nt: TGTGCCAGCGGGGGTAGAAATAATGAGCAGTTCTTC

j_gene: TRBJ2-5
d_gene: TRBD1
abundance: -
v_gene: TRBV20-1
CDR3aa: CSATRGQVQETQYF
CDR3nt: TGCAGTGCTACGCGAGGACAGGTCCAAGAGACCCAGTACTTC